The clone carrying this T cell receptor beta chain was counted a few times. The antigen is not known. V lost 2 bases, J lost 5 bases, and 7 bases stayed unmatched. The CDR3 sequence is 16 residues long. The germline V gene encodes CDR1 SGHRS and CDR2 YFSETQ. These data originate in a study of cytomegalovirus exposure and HLA in healthy donors. Primers: 60 Vbeta forward and 13 Jbeta reverse. TCRdb's copy holds only in-frame clones and misses some; the assay was immunoSEQ multiplex PCR. The sample carries around 91,000 clones, around 60% recorded once. Findings and caveats of the study: In a later analysis, DRB1 alleles had the most associated TCRs; HLA-C alleles the fewest. TCR beta chain V- and J-gene trimming was linked, in a later analysis, to a missense variant in DCLRE1C.

V gene TRBV5-1 combines with J gene TRBJ2-1; the match to TRBD2 covers 10 bases. Sequencing was carried out using PBMCs. The clonotype was recovered from a human donor in good health. The CDR3 loop reads CASSFSSGGGNNEQFF. The CDR3 nucleotides read TGCGCCAGCAGCTTTTCAAGCGGGGGGGGAAACAATGAGCAGTTCTTC.